What follows describes a single TCR beta chain. What it binds is not known. The study tagged each TCR cDNA molecule with a unique molecular identifier. TCRdb recomputed calls from the 5' RACE reads with MiXCR, one row per CDR3 protein. The sample carries about 28,000 distinct CDR3 sequences, 7.1% recorded once. As for time point: sample taken at primary tumor resection. Unsorted tumor, nontumor lung tissue or cryopreserved PBMC supplied the whole RNA. Deletions cut 2 bases from V and 5 bases from J, with 19 bases between. The CDR3 runs 16 residues. The V gene's germline CDR1 is SGHKS and CDR2 YYEKEE (reference sequence). The data are from a study of spatial heterogeneity in lung cancer. Overall study findings and caveats: Coverage was estimated at roughly 7.3% of tumor T cells for alpha chains and about 13% for beta chains. Tumor mutation counts were tracked by expanded intratumoral alpha and beta TCR counts.

The V and J genes are TRBV5-5 and TRBJ2-5; D may match TRBD1 or TRBD2 (6 bases each). The sample consisted of lung tumor tissue, taken at surgery. This clonotype originated in a male donor with early-stage non-small cell lung cancer. CDR3 amino acids: CASSFNVGGLGETQYF. CDR3 DNA sequence: TGTGCCAGCAGCTTTAACGTCGGGGGCCTCGGGGAGACCCAGTACTTC. Full variable domain (rest looked up from reference TRBV5-5 and TRBJ2-5): DAGVTQSPTHLIKTRGQQVTLRCSPISGHKSVSWYQQVLGQGPQFIFQYYEKEERGRGNFPDRFSARQFPNYSSELNVNALLLGDSALYLCASSFNVGGLGETQYFGPGTRLLVL.